These 10 T cell receptor beta chains came from one sample sequenced in a study. TCRdb ran MiXCR on the RT-PCR reads and lists one entry per CDR3 protein. The sample holds about 680,000 distinct CDR3 sequences; 14% are singletons and the top ten take 3.6%. Sequencing was carried out using memory CD4+ T cells from blood. The receptor set was obtained from a female donor in good health, serving as a healthy control.

The chain links TRBV28 to TRBJ2-7, with D possibly matching TRBD2 (5 bases). The CDR3 consists of 15 residues. Between the trimmed V and J ends, which lost 6 bases and 1 base, there was a span of 16 bases. Germline-derived CDR1 and CDR2 are MDHEN and SYDVKM. The chain's CDR3 is CASRSSGAGSYEQYF. CDR3 coding DNA: TGTGCCAGCAGGTCGAGCGGAGCCGGGTCCTACGAGCAGTACTTC.

As for this clonotype: A much larger clone differs from this one at a single base, so this may be a read error. Without the conserved terminal phenylalanine or tryptophan, this CDR3 likely stems from a read error. V gene TRBV7-2 combines with J gene TRBJ2-3, with D perhaps matching TRBD2 (7 bases). Trimming removed 5 bases at V and 1 base at J, with 16 bases between. Germline CDR1 reads SGHTA; CDR2 reads FQGNSA. This CDR3 is built from 16 residues. CDR3 loop: CASSPSGGARTDTQYL. The CDR3 coding sequence is TGTGCCAGCAGCCCCTCTGGGGGGGCGCGCACAGATACGCAGTATCTT.

The V and J genes are TRBV30 and TRBJ2-4; tentatively, D is TRBD1 or TRBD2 (7 bases each). Trimming shortened V by 4 bases and J by 8 bases, and 9 bases separated the two germline ends. Germline CDR1 GTSNPN, CDR2 SVGIG (reference sequence). The CDR3 length is 11 residues. The CDR3 loop reads CAWTGGDIQYF. The CDR3, as DNA: TGTGCCTGGACAGGGGGGGACATTCAGTACTTC. Complete variable domain (other parts from reference TRBV30 and TRBJ2-4): SQTIHQWPATLVQPVGSPLSLECTVEGTSNPNLYWYRQAAGRGLQLLFYSVGIGQISSEVPQNLSASRPQDRQFILSSKKLLLSDSGFYLCAWTGGDIQYFGAGTRLSVL.

This clonotype was recorded at least ten times. The chain employs TRBV20-1 and TRBJ2-7; D is undetermined. The CDR3 is 11 residues long. V lost 3 bases to trimming and J lost 6 bases, with 9 bases between them. The germline V gene has CDR1 DFQATT and CDR2 SNEGSKA (reference sequence). The CDR3, as DNA: TGCAGTGCTAGTCTATGGGGCGAGCAGTACTTC. It yields the protein CSASLWGEQYF.

The chain carries TRBV18 and TRBJ1-3, with 10 bases fitting TRBD1. Germline CDR1 is KGHSH and CDR2 is LQKENI. This CDR3 region has 17 residues. The V segment lost 0 bases and the J segment 8 bases; nucleotides outside the gene matches: 10. The CDR3 spells CASSPPGQGSSADTIYF. CDR3 nucleotides: TGTGCCAGCTCACCACCGGGACAGGGGTCATCGGCTGACACCATATATTTT. The variable domain in full, with the rest retrieved from reference TRBV18 and TRBJ1-3, is NAGVMQNPRHLVRRRGQEARLRCSPMKGHSHVYWYRQLPEEGLKFMVYLQKENIIDESGMPKERFSAEFPKEGPSILRIQQVVRGDSAAYFCASSPPGQGSSADTIYFGEGSWLTVV.

This rearrangement joins TRBV6-2 or TRBV6-3 to TRBJ2-3, with D unresolved. V lost 6 bases and J lost 2, with 12 bases in between. The CDR3 runs 14 residues. Germline V gene sequence: CDR1 MNHEY, CDR2 SVGEGT. The CDR3 DNA is TGTGCCAGCAGCCAGCCCCCGTACACAGATACGCAGTATTTT. The encoded protein is CASSQPPYTDTQYF.

This clonotype was counted ten times or more. The CDR3 region has the DNA TGTGCCATCAGGGGGGGACACAAAGTACCCTATGGCTACACCTTC. Encoded protein: CAIRGGHKVPYGYTF. The J gene is TRBJ1-2, the V gene TRBV10-3, with D perhaps TRBD1 (6 bases). Germline values: CDR1 ENHRY, CDR2 SYGVKD. The CDR3 sequence is 15 residues long. Trimming stripped 6 bases from V and 4 bases from J, with 18 bases between.

In this sample, this clonotype turned up many times. The V and J genes are TRBV6-2 or TRBV6-3 and TRBJ2-1, with TRBD2 as a possible D gene (6 bases). V was clipped by 0 bases and J by 9 bases, with 24 bases between them. Germline CDR1 and CDR2: MNHEY and SVGEGT. This CDR3 has 18 amino acids. DNA of the CDR3: TGTGCCAGCAGTTACTCGAATCACGGCAGGACGGGGGTGCGTGAGCAGTTCTTC. Its translation: CASSYSNHGRTGVREQFF.

This clonotype was seen repeatedly, ten times or more. The CDR3 nucleotides are TGTGCCAGCAGTTTATCCGGGACAGGGAACCATGAGCAGTTCTTC. Amino acids: CASSLSGTGNHEQFF. This rearrangement joins TRBV6-5 to TRBJ2-1; 9 nucleotides line up with TRBD1. This CDR3 contains 15 residues. The ends lost 4 bases at V and 8 bases at J; junction bases unmatched: 9. Germline CDR1 MNHEY, CDR2 SVGAGI.

This clonotype has ten or more counts. The J gene is TRBJ2-3, the V gene TRBV20-1, with 8 nucleotides matching TRBD2. The CDR3 runs 15 residues. Germline assignment: CDR1 DFQATT and CDR2 SNEGSKA (reference sequence). Germline trimming cut 4 bases from V and 5 bases from J; bases unmatched to any gene: 11. The CDR3 region has the DNA TGCAGTGCTACCGCCCACGGGGGGGCCGGAGATACGCAGTATTTT. This gives the protein CSATAHGGAGDTQYF.